A single sample gave rise to the 26 T cell receptor beta chains below, sequenced in a study of blood T cell repertoires in COVID-19. TCRdb keeps only in-frame clones here, not all; method: immunoSEQ multiplex PCR. The sample holds about 320,000 clones; around 85% are singletons and the top ten take about 1.9%. Sequenced input: PBMCs or T cells enriched from blood (not recorded which). These receptors were obtained from a woman in her 30s who had been exposed to COVID-19.

The J gene is TRBJ1-5, the V gene TRBV7-2, with 8 bases that match TRBD1. Per germline, CDR1 SGHTA and CDR2 FQGNSA. This CDR3 region has 16 residues. The V gene end was trimmed by 1 base and the J gene end by 7 bases; junction bases not matched to a gene: 9. The CDR3: CASSLGGQGAGQPQHF. The CDR3 DNA is TGTGCCAGCAGCTTAGGGGGTCAGGGGGCAGGACAGCCCCAGCATTTT.

Here the CDR3 reads CSARVGHSPFF. CDR3 coding DNA: TGCAGTGCTAGAGTTGGGCATAGTCCGTTCTTC. The chain couples TRBV20-1 to TRBJ2-1; D is unresolved. The CDR3 contains 11 residues. Germline CDR1 reads DFQATT; CDR2 reads SNEGSKA (reference sequence). Trimming took off 1 base at V and 15 bases at J, with 13 bases between the two ends.

This sequence joins TRBV7-2 and TRBJ1-5, with D tentatively TRBD1 (5 bases). V lost 5 bases and J lost 4, with 12 bases in between. This CDR3 has 14 residues. From germline, CDR1 is SGHTA and CDR2 FQGNSA. DNA of the CDR3: TGTGCCAGCAGCCAAACCCGGGGGAATCAGCCCCAGCATTTT. Protein sequence: CASSQTRGNQPQHF. The full variable domain, its missing parts supplied by reference TRBV7-2 and TRBJ1-5, is GAGVSQSPSNKVTEKGKDVELRCDPISGHTALYWYRQSLGQGLEFLIYFQGNSAPDKSGLPSDRFSAERTGGSVSTLTIQRTQQEDSAVYLCASSQTRGNQPQHFGDGTRLSIL.

This clone was picked up one time. V gene TRBV10-3 combines with J gene TRBJ1-2, with 7 positions matching TRBD1. CDR3 length equals 14 residues. J gave up 7 bases and V 2 bases, and 7 bases lay outside the gene matches. Per the germline V gene, CDR1 is ENHRY and CDR2 is SYGVKD. CDR3 bases: TGTGCCATCAGTGAGCCCCGACAGGGCAGTGGCTACACCTTC. It codes for CAISEPRQGSGYTF.

The rearrangement joins TRBV10-3 to TRBJ1-4; the D is unclear. Germline V gene sequence: CDR1 ENHRY, CDR2 SYGVKD. The CDR3 sequence is 16 residues long. V lost 7 bases and J 0 bases, leaving 15 bases between the germline ends. CDR3: CAIIRLVPATNEKLFF. The CDR3 region has the DNA TGTGCCATCATTAGATTAGTTCCTGCAACTAATGAAAAACTGTTTTTT.

This rearrangement joins TRBV27 to TRBJ2-1, with 10 nucleotides matching TRBD2. Germline V gene lookup returns CDR1 MNHEY and CDR2 SMNVEV (reference sequence). V was clipped by 5 bases and J by 8 bases; unmatched bases: 6. CDR3 length: 14 amino acids. The CDR3 coding sequence is TGTGCCAGCAGTACCGGACTAGCGGCATATGAGCAGTTCTTC. It yields the protein CASSTGLAAYEQFF.

This clone was seen a single time. A read error may produce the germline difference seen at one junction end. This rearrangement joins TRBV4-2 to TRBJ2-2; 10 positions agree with TRBD1. This CDR3 region has 16 residues. Germline lookup yields CDR1 LGHNA and CDR2 YNFKEQ. The CDR3: CASSPPGQGNPGELFF. CDR3 nucleotides: TGTGCCAGCAGCCCCCCGGGACAGGGGAACCCCGGGGAGCTGTTTTTT.

The V and J genes are TRBV6-2 or TRBV6-3 and TRBJ2-3, with 9 bases that match TRBD1. The V and J ends lost 4 bases and 4 bases, in that order; junction bases with no gene match: 6. Germline values: CDR1 MNHEY, CDR2 SVGEGT. The CDR3 length is 15 residues. DNA of the CDR3: TGTGCCAGCAGTTGGGGGACAGGGCCCGCAGATACGCAGTATTTT. Translation: CASSWGTGPADTQYF.

The rearrangement joins TRBV27 to TRBJ1-1, with no clear D. CDR1 is MNHEY, CDR2 SMNVEV, per germline (reference sequence). The CDR3 totals 15 residues. V was pared by 2 bases and J by 0 bases, with 10 bases between. The CDR3 is CASSLSGQLNTEAFF. The CDR3 coding sequence is TGTGCCAGCAGTTTAAGTGGGCAGCTGAACACTGAAGCTTTCTTT.

This chain uses TRBV25-1 with TRBJ2-1; tentative D call: TRBD2 (5 bases). V lost 6 bases and J 7 bases, leaving 19 bases between the germline ends. The CDR3 has 15 amino acids. CDR1 MGHDK and CDR2 SYGVNS come from the germline V gene. In DNA form, the CDR3 reads TGTGCCAGCAGCTATTTGACTACCGTGGGGAATGAGCAGTTCTTC. Protein sequence: CASSYLTTVGNEQFF.

The chain joins TRBV30 to TRBJ2-3; D might be TRBD1 (6 bases). V was cut by 4 bases and J by 3 bases, with 17 bases left in between. Germline loops: CDR1 GTSNPN, CDR2 SVGIG (reference sequence). The CDR3 runs to 15 residues. CDR3 sequence reads: CAWNPRTEITDTQYF. DNA of the CDR3: TGTGCCTGGAACCCCCGGACAGAGATTACAGATACGCAGTATTTT.

This clone was detected only once. The chain is built from TRBV3-1 (or the pseudogene TRBV3-2) and TRBJ2-1; D uncertain. Germline V gene data show CDR1 as LGHDT and CDR2 as YNNKEL (reference sequence). CDR3 length: 11 residues. V was cut by 3 bases and J by 7 bases, with 4 bases left in between. The CDR3 sequence: CASSQANEQFF. As DNA, the CDR3 is TGTGCCAGCAGCCAGGCAAATGAGCAGTTCTTC.

A single count supports this clone. The chain joins TRBV5-4 to TRBJ1-3; tentatively, D is TRBD1 (5 bases). Germline V gene lookup returns CDR1 SGHNT and CDR2 YYREEE (reference sequence). The CDR3 covers 14 residues. Trimming cost V 0 bases and J 3 bases, with 7 bases left between them. CDR3 in amino acids: CASSLGRVGNTIYF. The DNA of the CDR3 is TGTGCCAGCAGCTTGGGCAGGGTTGGAAACACCATATATTTT.

V and J are TRBV7-6 and TRBJ2-3; perhaps TRBD2 as D (6 bases). CDR3 length equals 15 residues. Germline assignment: CDR1 SGHVS and CDR2 FNYEAQ. V was clipped by 2 bases and J by 5 bases, with 14 bases between them. The CDR3, as DNA: TGTGCCAGCAGCTTAATCGTACTAGCAATAGATACGCAGTATTTT. Protein: CASSLIVLAIDTQYF.

The J gene is TRBJ1-1, the V gene TRBV12-5, with D possibly TRBD1 on 6 matching bases. Germline-derived CDR1 and CDR2 are LGHNT and FRNRAP. The length of the CDR3 is 14 residues. V lost 7 bases to trimming and J lost 3 bases, with 15 bases between them. CDR3 bases: TGTGCTAGTGCTCCTTCGGGGGGGCACACTGAAGCTTTCTTT. Translation gives CASAPSGGHTEAFF.

V gene TRBV7-9 combines with J gene TRBJ2-3, with D possibly being TRBD2 (5 bases). This CDR3 spans 13 amino acids. CDR1 is SEHNR and CDR2 is FQNEAQ in the germline V gene (reference sequence). The V and J ends lost 3 bases and 5 bases respectively, with 9 bases between them. CDR3 residues: CASSFQGRDTQYF. CDR3 bases: TGTGCCAGCAGCTTTCAAGGGAGAGATACGCAGTATTTT.

V and J are TRBV19 and TRBJ1-3, with D unresolved. The CDR3 extends over 13 amino acids. V lost 7 bases and J 1 base, leaving 8 bases between the germline ends. The germline CDR1 and CDR2 sequences are LNHDA and SQIVND (reference sequence). The CDR3 spells CASTRTSGNTIYF. The CDR3 DNA is TGTGCCAGTACCCGGACTTCTGGAAACACCATATATTTT.

This clone was detected once. This chain connects TRBV9 to TRBJ2-1; TRBD2 agrees at 9 bases. Germline CDR1 reads SGDLS; CDR2 reads YYNGEE. Losses at the gene ends were 2 bases for V and 5 bases for J; bases not matched to a gene: 11. This CDR3 comprises 17 residues. CDR3 coding DNA: TGTGCCAGCAGCGTCGGACCGGGACTAGCAGTGAACAATGAGCAGTTCTTC. It translates to CASSVGPGLAVNNEQFF.

The V gene is TRBV7-3, the J gene TRBJ2-1, with 11 nucleotides matching TRBD2. V gave up 5 bases and J gave up 4 bases; unmatched junction bases: 4. The CDR3 extends over 15 amino acids. The germline CDR1 and CDR2 sequences are SGHTA and FQGTGA. CDR3 bases: TGTGCCAGCAGCACACTAGCGGGGGCATACAATGAGCAGTTCTTC. As protein: CASSTLAGAYNEQFF.

The chain recombines TRBV7-6 with TRBJ2-5; TRBD1 agrees at 8 bases. The CDR3 is 16 residues long. V lost 0 bases and J lost 4; bases outside the gene matches: 7. Per the germline V gene, CDR1 is SGHVS and CDR2 is FNYEAQ. The CDR3 nucleotides are TGTGCCAGCAGCTTAGCACGGACAGGGACACCAGAGACCCAGTACTTC. It is translated as CASSLARTGTPETQYF.

The V call is TRBV7-8, the J call TRBJ1-5, with D possibly TRBD1 on 6 matching bases. V was cut by 3 bases and J by 4 bases, with 13 bases left in between. The germline V gene has CDR1 SGHVS and CDR2 FQNEAQ. This CDR3 has 15 residues. DNA for the CDR3: TGTGCCAGCAGCTTTGCCGGGACAAAGAATCAGCCCCAGCATTTT. Amino acids: CASSFAGTKNQPQHF.

The chain joins TRBV11-2 to TRBJ2-5, with D maybe TRBD2 (5 bases). The germline V and J ends were trimmed by 1 base and 1 base, with 16 bases remaining between them. The CDR3 has 17 amino acids. CDR1 is SGHAT, CDR2 FQNNGV, per germline. The CDR3 nucleotides read TGTGCCAGCAGCTTAGGCCGCGGAGGTATGGGCCAAGAGACCCAGTACTTC. As protein: CASSLGRGGMGQETQYF.

The chain uses TRBV7-2 and TRBJ1-3; D gene unclear. This CDR3 is built from 12 residues. Trimming took off 5 bases at V and 4 bases at J, with 6 bases between the two ends. CDR1 is SGHTA and CDR2 is FQGNSA in the germline V gene. In nucleotides, the CDR3 is TGTGCCAGCAGCCTGAGCGGAAACACCATATATTTT. Translated, it gives CASSLSGNTIYF.

This clone has a single count. The chain recombines TRBV27 with TRBJ1-3; D perhaps matches TRBD1 (6 bases). CDR3 size: 16 residues. Germline V gene sequence: CDR1 MNHEY, CDR2 SMNVEV (reference sequence). V lost 5 bases and J 0 bases, leaving 14 bases between the germline ends. CDR3 bases: TGTGCCAGCAGTCTGCGGGGGCCAGGCTCTGGAAACACCATATATTTT. Protein sequence: CASSLRGPGSGNTIYF.

The chain couples TRBV28 to TRBJ1-3, with 7 bases that match TRBD1. Germline V gene data show CDR1 as MDHEN and CDR2 as SYDVKM. The ends lost 4 bases at V and 1 base at J; junction bases unmatched: 4. The CDR3 extends over 15 amino acids. CDR3 sequence (DNA): TGTGCCAGCAGTTACACACAGGGGTCTGGAAACACCATATATTTT. It translates to CASSYTQGSGNTIYF.

This clone was observed once. The genes are TRBV28 and TRBJ2-2, with 10 bases that match TRBD2. Germline V gene data show CDR1 as MDHEN and CDR2 as SYDVKM. V dropped 6 bases and J dropped 5; count of bases not matched to a gene: 9. This CDR3 has 16 amino acids. CDR3 bases: TGTGCCAGCAGCCCCTCGACTAGCGGGTATACCGGGGAGCTGTTTTTT. Its translation is CASSPSTSGYTGELFF.